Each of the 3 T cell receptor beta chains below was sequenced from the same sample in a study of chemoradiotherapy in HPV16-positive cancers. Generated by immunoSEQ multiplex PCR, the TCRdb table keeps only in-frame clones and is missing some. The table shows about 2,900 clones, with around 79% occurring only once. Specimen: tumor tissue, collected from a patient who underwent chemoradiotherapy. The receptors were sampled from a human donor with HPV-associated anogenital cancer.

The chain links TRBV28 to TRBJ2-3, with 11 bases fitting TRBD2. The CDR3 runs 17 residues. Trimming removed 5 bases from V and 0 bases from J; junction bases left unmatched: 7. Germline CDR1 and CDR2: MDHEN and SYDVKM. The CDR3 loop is CASSGLSGRVSTDTQYF. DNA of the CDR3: TGTGCCAGCAGTGGCCTTAGCGGGAGGGTTAGCACAGATACGCAGTATTTT.

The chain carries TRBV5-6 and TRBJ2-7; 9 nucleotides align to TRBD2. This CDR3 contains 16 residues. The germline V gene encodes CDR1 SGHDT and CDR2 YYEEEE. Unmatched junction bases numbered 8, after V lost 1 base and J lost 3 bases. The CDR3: CASSLREAGGLYEQYF. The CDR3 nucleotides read TGTGCCAGCAGCTTGAGAGAAGCGGGAGGACTCTACGAGCAGTACTTC.

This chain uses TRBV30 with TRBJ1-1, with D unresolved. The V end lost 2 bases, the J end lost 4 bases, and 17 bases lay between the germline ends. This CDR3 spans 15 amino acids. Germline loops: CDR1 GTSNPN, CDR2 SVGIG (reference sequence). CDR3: CAWSRGSDWVTEAFF. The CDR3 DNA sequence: TGTGCCTGGAGTCGCGGTTCAGATTGGGTCACTGAAGCTTTCTTT.